This T cell receptor (beta chain) derives from a study of cytomegalovirus exposure and HLA in healthy donors. The study ran its PCR with 60 Vbeta and 13 Jbeta primers. Profiled with immunoSEQ multiplex PCR; TCRdb holds only in-frame clones, not every one. The table has around 180,000 clones, about 72% seen once. V was shortened by 6 bases and J by 6 bases, with 9 bases between the two germline ends. The length of the CDR3 is 12 residues. Germline-derived CDR1 and CDR2 are MGHRA and YSYEKL. V usage is TRBV4-1 and J usage is TRBJ2-1, with D possibly being TRBD2 (6 bases). Source material: PBMCs. The TCR sequence derives from a girl aged 10 to 17 in good health and CMV-seronegative. The CDR3 DNA reads as TGCGCCAGCAGTCTCGGGAGCAATGAGCAGTTCTTC. Protein sequence: CASSLGSNEQFF.